This entry is about one T cell receptor (beta chain). Antigen: not known. Profiling relied on immunoSEQ multiplex PCR, and the TCRdb table lists in-frame clones only, not all of them. The table records 45,000 to 70,000 clones, under 80% of them present only once. This record comes from a study of vaccination effects on CD4 cells after COVID-19. Study background: Sample collection from a couple of convalescent patients occurred 16 days and one week before vaccination.

Antigen-specific CD4+ T cells expanded by the ViraFEST assay with viral peptide pools were then sequenced. Around day 10 of culture, CD4+ T cells were separated out. PCR showed that the person got SARS-CoV-2 infection at some point between March and December 2020. Use of an HIV-1 Nef peptide pool defined the negative control culture. This CDR3 spans 17 amino acids. Germline V gene lookup returns CDR1 SGHNT and CDR2 YENEEA. V was pared by 5 bases and J by 2 bases, with 11 bases of the junction left unmatched. The gene calls are TRBV11-3 and TRBJ2-3; 9 nucleotides align to TRBD2. The sequencing used CD4+ T cells from PBMCs cultured with HIV peptides, collected before COVID-19 vaccination. Subset here: HIV-1 Nef peptide pool negative control/reference culture. The source of this sequence is a human donor who had a prior SARS-CoV-2 infection. The CDR3 region is CASSPWGGRGITDTQYF. The CDR3 bases are TGTGCCAGCAGCCCTTGGGGCGGGAGGGGCATCACAGATACGCAGTATTTT.